A selection of T cell receptor beta chains follows, all from one sample in a study of T cell responses to AZD1222 COVID-19 vaccine. Libraries were prepared by immunoSEQ multiplex PCR; TCRdb keeps only in-frame clonotypes and omits some of them. The sample yields some 130,000 clones, 85% to 90% seen once. This sample comprised peripheral blood, obtained on day 0 of AZD1222 vaccination. The receptors come from an adult in good health. CDR3s include the opening cysteine and the closing phenylalanine or tryptophan. Fields, in order: CDR3 length, V gene, clone size, J gene, D gene, CDR3 DNA, CDR3 protein. D genes are given only for firm matches. Some rows mark clone size as missing; the rest say once, few, many or name a class of expanded clone.

16	TRBV27	-	TRBJ2-3	-	TGTGCCAGCAGCTCCCGGGCGTCAGGTATTCCGGATACGCAGTATTTT	CASSSRASGIPDTQYF
15	TRBV10-1	once	TRBJ2-5	-	TGCGCCAGCAGACTCCAGGCAGCTGGGCAAGAGACCCAGTACTTC	CASRLQAAGQETQYF
16	TRBV28	-	TRBJ1-2	-	TGTGCCAGCACTCAACCCTGGGGGGGGATCATCTATGGCTACACCTTC	CASTQPWGGIIYGYTF
13	TRBV10-3	-	TRBJ1-1	-	TGTGCCATCAGTGAAAAGCTGAACACTGAAGCTTTCTTT	CAISEKLNTEAFF
14	TRBV18	-	TRBJ1-2	-	TGTGCCAGCTCACCGGATGCGTACGGCTATGGCTACACCTTC	CASSPDAYGYGYTF
14	TRBV6-6	-	TRBJ1-1	TRBD1	TGTGCCAGCAGTGACAGGGTCGCGGACACTGAAGCTTTCTTT	CASSDRVADTEAFF
17	TRBV9	-	TRBJ2-1	TRBD2	TGTGCCAGCAGCCAAAGACCTCCCGGGACTAGCGGCAATGAGCAGTTCTTC	CASSQRPPGTSGNEQFF
19	TRBV7-2	-	TRBJ2-7	TRBD2	TGTGCCAGCAGCTTTAGTTGGGGTAGCGGGGGCGCGAGCTCCTACGAGCAGTACTTC	CASSFSWGSGGASSYEQYF
13	TRBV12-3/TRBV12-4	once	TRBJ1-1	TRBD1	TGTGCCAGCAGGAGGGCAGGGGGGCCTGAAGCTTTCTTT	CASRRAGGPEAFF
16	TRBV25-1	-	TRBJ1-2	TRBD1	TGTGCCAGCAGGCCAACCGGGACAGGGGTAATTTATGGCTACACCTTC	CASRPTGTGVIYGYTF